The 13 T cell receptor beta chains reported below all come from one sample, sequenced in a study of brain T cells in children with intractable seizures (dated by TCRdb to about 2021). The receptor library was made with the immunoSEQ multiplex PCR assay. TCRdb obtained this table from immuneACCESS and retained in-frame rearrangements with V and J assigned. These tables miss some clones; where compared with another copy, unresolved V genes account for less than half of the shortfall, and the remainder is unexplained. The sample table holds roughly 80,000 clones, of which about 90% were seen once. Together, the top ten hold 24% of the sample. Sample time point, as interpreted from the label and publication: resected brain tissue, or blood drawn just prior to surgery. The sample in question was peripheral blood, obtained at surgery. The receptors derive from a girl aged 2 to 9 with Rasmussen encephalitis and intractable seizures.

The gene calls are TRBV29-1 and TRBJ1-1, with D perhaps TRBD1 (5 bases). V was cut by 7 bases and J by 6 bases, with 15 bases left in between. The CDR3 spans 12 residues. Germline V gives CDR1 SQVTM, CDR2 ANQGSEA. CDR3 in DNA: TGCAGCGGTGGGTTACCGGGGGCTGAAGCTTTCTTT. The encoded protein is CSGGLPGAEAFF. Together with reference TRBV29-1 and TRBJ1-1, the CDR3 gives the full variable domain: SAVISQKPSRDICQRGTSLTIQCQVDSQVTMMFWYRQQPGQSLTLIATANQGSEATYESGFVIDKFPISRPNLTFSTLTVSNMSPEDSSIYLCSGGLPGAEAFFGQGTRLTVV.

The chain is built from TRBV4-2 and TRBJ1-5; TRBD1 aligns across 8 bases. The CDR3 totals 22 residues. V shed 0 bases, J shed 9 bases, and the junction held 28 bases outside the gene matches. Germline lookup yields CDR1 LGHNA and CDR2 YNFKEQ. The CDR3 loop is CASSQEVLFDGGTGRWSLPQHF. In nucleotides, the CDR3 is TGTGCCAGCAGCCAAGAAGTTCTATTTGACGGCGGGACAGGCAGGTGGTCCCTGCCCCAGCATTTT.

This sequence joins TRBV27 and TRBJ1-5; D is ambiguous. Germline assignment: CDR1 MNHEY and CDR2 SMNVEV (reference sequence). V was cut by 1 base and J by 0 bases, with 4 bases left in between. The CDR3 totals 14 residues. The CDR3 here is CASSLLVSNQPQHF. DNA of the CDR3: TGTGCCAGCAGTTTATTGGTTAGCAATCAGCCCCAGCATTTT.

The rearrangement joins TRBV7-9 to TRBJ2-2; no firm D call. This CDR3 contains 13 residues. V gave up 2 bases and J gave up 6 bases, with 7 bases separating them. Germline CDR1 and CDR2: SEHNR and FQNEAQ (reference sequence). The CDR3 loop reads CASSLSWSGELFF. In DNA, the CDR3 is TGTGCCAGCAGCTTATCTTGGTCCGGGGAGCTGTTTTTT. The full variable domain, rest sourced from reference TRBV7-9 and TRBJ2-2, is DTGVSQNPRHKITKRGQNVTFRCDPISEHNRLYWYRQTLGQGPEFLTYFQNEAQLEKSRLLSDRFSAERPKGSFSTLEIQRTEQGDSAMYLCASSLSWSGELFFGEGSRLTVL.

This chain connects TRBV24-1 to TRBJ2-7; 9 bases line up with TRBD1. CDR3 length: 14 residues. Germline lookup yields CDR1 KGHDR and CDR2 SFDVKD. Trimming at V came to 4 bases and at J to 9 bases, leaving 9 bases not matched to a gene. The CDR3 DNA is TGTGCCACCAGTGAGGCCGGGACAGGGTATGTGCAGTACTTC. Residues: CATSEAGTGYVQYF.

The V gene is TRBV24-1, the J gene TRBJ2-2; TRBD2 matches 7 bases. CDR1 KGHDR and CDR2 SFDVKD come from the germline V gene. The ends lost 4 bases at V and 2 bases at J; junction bases unmatched: 3. CDR3 length equals 15 residues. CDR3 loop: CATSDPGLNTGELFF. The CDR3 coding sequence is TGTGCCACCAGTGACCCGGGACTAAACACCGGGGAGCTGTTTTTT.

This chain connects TRBV11-3 to TRBJ2-5; D is ambiguous. The CDR3 covers 12 residues. CDR1 SGHNT and CDR2 YENEEA come from the germline V gene. With 5 bases removed from V and 1 base from J, the gap between germline ends came to 5 bases. In nucleotides, the CDR3 is TGTGCCAGCAGCCGTCTCCAAGAGACCCAGTACTTC. It specifies CASSRLQETQYF.

This sequence joins TRBV27 and TRBJ1-5, with TRBD1 matching 9 bases. Germline trimming cut 5 bases from V and 0 bases from J; bases unmatched to any gene: 11. CDR3 length: 18 residues. CDR1 MNHEY and CDR2 SMNVEV come from the germline V gene (reference sequence). The CDR3 nucleotides read TGTGCCAGCAGTACGGGACAGGGTGGCTTTAATAGCAATCAGCCCCAGCATTTT. Protein product: CASSTGQGGFNSNQPQHF.

This chain links TRBV11-2 with TRBJ2-7; the match to TRBD2 covers 10 bases. The CDR3 sequence is 16 residues long. The ends lost 1 base at V and 2 bases at J; junction bases unmatched: 5. Germline-derived CDR1 and CDR2 are SGHAT and FQNNGV. In nucleotides, the CDR3 is TGTGCCAGCAGCTTAGGTTCACTAGCGGGGCCCTACGAGCAGTACTTC. It encodes CASSLGSLAGPYEQYF.

The J gene is TRBJ2-7, the V gene TRBV27; D gene ambiguous. The CDR3 has 12 residues. Trimming removed 3 bases at V and 6 bases at J, with 9 bases between. The germline V gene has CDR1 MNHEY and CDR2 SMNVEV (reference sequence). In DNA form, the CDR3 reads TGTGCCAGCAGTTTCGGTAAAGGCGAGCAGTACTTC. Residues: CASSFGKGEQYF.

The chain recombines TRBV2 with TRBJ1-2; D ambiguous. Trimming shortened V by 2 bases and J by 2 bases, and 9 bases separated the two germline ends. The germline V gene has CDR1 SNHLY and CDR2 FYNNEI. The CDR3 has 14 residues. Written as DNA, the CDR3 is TGTGCCAGCAGTGAATGGCCAGACAACTATGGCTACACCTTC. This encodes CASSEWPDNYGYTF.

V gene TRBV3-1 (or the pseudogene TRBV3-2) combines with J gene TRBJ2-3; TRBD2 agrees at 10 bases. Unmatched junction bases numbered 5, after V lost 4 bases and J lost 1 base. The CDR3 sequence is 16 residues long. Germline CDR1 is LGHDT and CDR2 is YNNKEL (reference sequence). The CDR3 DNA reads TGTGCCAGCAGCCGGTTAGCGGGGGGTGGCACAGATACGCAGTATTTT. Protein: CASSRLAGGGTDTQYF.

This rearrangement joins TRBV9 to TRBJ2-2; no definite D call. This CDR3 is 14 amino acids long. V gave up 3 bases and J gave up 0 bases, with 6 bases separating them. CDR1 is SGDLS and CDR2 is YYNGEE in the germline V gene. CDR3 loop: CASSARANTGELFF. CDR3 coding DNA: TGTGCCAGCAGCGCTCGGGCGAACACCGGGGAGCTGTTTTTT. The variable domain in full, with the rest retrieved from reference TRBV9 and TRBJ2-2, is DSGVTQTPKHLITATGQRVTLRCSPRSGDLSVYWYQQSLDQGLQFLIQYYNGEERAKGNILERFSAQQFPDLHSELNLSSLELGDSALYFCASSARANTGELFFGEGSRLTVL.